A selection of T cell receptor beta chains follows, all from one sample in a study of T cells in Graves' hyperthyroidism and ophthalmopathy. TCRdb independently ran MiXCR on the multiplex PCR reads; one entry per CDR3 protein. The sample holds some 490,000 distinct CDR3 sequences, 22% seen once. The sample consisted of blood. The receptors were sampled from a woman aged 70-85 years with Graves' ophthalmopathy. The CDR3 runs from the conserved cysteine through the conserved F or W. D genes are given only for firm matches. Size is stated for part of the rows, as once, few or many counts, or as a class when the clone is expanded.

13 TRBJ2-3 few TRBV29-1 . TGCAGCGTTGAGGGAACTAACACAGATACGCAGTATTTT CSVEGTNTDTQYF
16 TRBJ2-2 . TRBV6-1 TRBD2 TGTGCCAGCATCCTTCTTAGCGGGAGTCTCACCGGGGAGCTGTTTTTT CASILLSGSLTGELFF
13 TRBJ2-7 few TRBV30 TRBD2 TGTGCCTGGAAGAACACAGCGGGAGGCGAGCAGTACTTC CAWKNTAGGEQYF
14 TRBJ1-1 few TRBV5-1 . TGCGCCAGCAAGCCGAGCCAGGGACACACTGAAGCTTTCTTT CASKPSQGHTEAFF
13 TRBJ1-1 few TRBV5-4 . TGTGCCAGCACAAGACAGATGAACACTGAAGCTTTCTTT CASTRQMNTEAFF
17 TRBJ2-7 . TRBV6-5 TRBD2 TGTGCCAGCAGTTATACAGCGGGAGTGGCGGGGTCCTACGAGCAGTACTTC CASSYTAGVAGSYEQYF
15 TRBJ1-2 few TRBV6-1 . TGTGCCAGCAGTGAACCTCAGGCGCACTATGTGGGCTACACCTTC CASSEPQAHYVGYTF
15 TRBJ1-1 . TRBV7-2 . TGTGCCAGCAGCTTTAGTGCAGGTTCGAACACTGAAGCTTTCTTT CASSFSAGSNTEAFF
16 TRBJ2-2 . TRBV6-5 . TGTGCCAGCAGTTACTCGAGGGGGAGGGCCACCGGGGAGCTGTTTTTT CASSYSRGRATGELFF
17 TRBJ2-1 many TRBV19 TRBD2 TGTGCCAGTAGTCCGACTAGCGGGAGAGGATGGGGAGTCGGGCAGTTCTTC CASSPTSGRGWGVGQFF
16 TRBJ2-7 few TRBV3-1 TRBD2 TGTGCCAGCAGCCAATATTCGGGACTAGTAGGTTACGAGCAGTACTTC CASSQYSGLVGYEQYF
14 TRBJ2-1 many TRBV27 . TGTGCCAGCAGTTTCTCGGGACGCCTCAATGAGCAGTTCTTC CASSFSGRLNEQFF
14 TRBJ2-4 . TRBV5-1 TRBD1 TGCGCCAGCAGCCCGGGACAGGGGGGGAACATTCAGTACTTC CASSPGQGGNIQYF